Presented here are 7 T cell receptor beta chains from one specimen sequenced in a study of blood T cells in healthy people across ages (dated by TCRdb to between 2014 and 2017). The library was made by 5' RACE. Data came from an Illumina HiSeq 2500. The second PCR ran for about 6 to 12 cycles and used a J-beta primer mix along with a sample-barcoded 5' primer. Using fastp at Q25 and MiXCR, TCRdb reprocessed the public reads and kept productive beta chains. Rows are unified per CDR3 protein, each entry keeping the most common DNA and genes. Counted in this sample were over 1,200,000 distinct CDR3 sequences; around 59% of them appeared once. Of the sample, 6.7% is held by the ten largest clones. Sequencing was carried out using blood. The receptors were gathered from a man younger than 35 in good health.

The J gene is TRBJ1-1, the V gene TRBV12-3 or TRBV12-4; tentative D call: TRBD1 (6 bases). The CDR3 has 15 residues. V was cut by 3 bases and J by 3 bases, with 14 bases left in between. Written as DNA, the CDR3 is TGTGCCAGCAGTTTGGGGGGCAGACATGACACTGAAGCTTTCTTT. This sequence encodes CASSLGGRHDTEAFF.

This chain uses TRBV20-1 with TRBJ2-2, with D perhaps being TRBD1 or TRBD2 (5 bases each). This CDR3 spans 15 amino acids. Germline CDR1 reads DFQATT; CDR2 reads SNEGSKA (reference sequence). Trimming took off 6 bases at V and 7 bases at J, with 21 bases between the two ends. CDR3 loop: CSALRDGASGGELFF. The CDR3 nucleotides are TGCAGTGCCCTCCGGGACGGGGCTAGTGGCGGGGAGCTGTTTTTT.

This rearrangement joins TRBV25-1 to TRBJ2-1; 9 positions match TRBD2. Germline values: CDR1 MGHDK, CDR2 SYGVNS. The CDR3 loop spans 17 amino acids. Trimming removed 1 base from V and 9 bases from J; junction bases left unmatched: 13. The CDR3 DNA reads TGTGCCAGCAGTGAATCCCACCTGCGGCGGGGGGGCGGTGAGCAGTTCTTC. Translating gives CASSESHLRRGGGEQFF. The whole variable domain, remainder taken from reference TRBV25-1 and TRBJ2-1, is EADIYQTPRYLVIGTGKKITLECSQTMGHDKMYWYQQDPGMELHLIHYSYGVNSTEKGDLSSESTVSRIRTEHFPLTLESARPSHTSQYLCASSESHLRRGGGEQFFGPGTRLTVL.

A word on this clonotype: One junction end disagrees with the germline gene, perhaps due to a read error. This chain connects TRBV29-1 to TRBJ2-1; D might be TRBD1 (5 bases). The CDR3 extends over 13 amino acids. Germline loops: CDR1 SQVTM, CDR2 ANQGSEA. This chain's CDR3 is CSVDRGSYDEQFF. Written as DNA, the CDR3 is TGCAGCGTTGATAGGGGCTCCTACGATGAGCAGTTCTTC.

The CDR3 region is CASSLALAGGTGGTQYF. The CDR3 nucleotides are TGTGCCAGCAGCTTAGCCCTAGCGGGGGGGACAGGGGGTACGCAGTATTTT. The chain joins TRBV7-2 to TRBJ2-3; D might be TRBD2 (12 bases). The CDR3 consists of 17 residues. In germline, CDR1 is SGHTA, CDR2 FQGNSA. The V gene lost 0 bases and the J gene lost 8 bases, with 21 bases spanning the gap.

This clonotype was seen once. V gene TRBV4-1 combines with J gene TRBJ1-5; the D call may be TRBD1 or TRBD2 (6 bases each). The DNA end is a closer match to TRBJ2-3, so the J assignment may be wrong. The germline V gene has CDR1 MGHRA and CDR2 YSYEKL. The CDR3 is 14 amino acids. CDR3 nucleotides: TGCGCCAGCAGCCAAGAAGGAGGGGGTCAGCCCCAGTATTTT. Encoded protein: CASSQEGGGQPQYF.

The sample holds one count of this clonotype. CDR3: CASSQSRSSEEQYF. For the CDR3, the DNA is TGTGCCAGCAGCCAGTCCCGATCCTCGGAGGAGCAGTACTTC. The rearrangement uses TRBV3-1 and TRBJ2-5; TRBD2 might be the D (5 bases). The CDR3 has 14 amino acids. Trimming left V 3 bases short and J 11 bases short, with 19 bases between. Germline V gives CDR1 LGHDT, CDR2 YNNKEL (reference sequence).